This T cell receptor beta chain was recorded in a study of blood T cell repertoires in COVID-19. Turning to the study itself: Acute and convalescent COVID-19 specimens originated in the United States, Italy and Spain. T cells, B-cell-depleted T cells, or PBMCs supplied cDNA or gDNA.

This CDR3 spans 13 amino acids. The germline gives CDR1 SGHNT, CDR2 YYREEE (reference sequence). Trimming took 0 bases from V and 0 from J, leaving 3 bases between them. In the authors' methods: Amplifying reference gene primers gave estimates of nucleated cell counts. The repertoire was sequenced with immunoSEQ multiplex PCR; TCRdb's copy has only in-frame clones and lacks some. That table gives V, J and clone size, and the DNA gave D and trimming. The sample holds some 190,000 clones; about nine tenths are singletons and the top ten take about 1.6%. This TCR was sampled from a man younger than 35 with active or convalescent COVID-19. The V gene is TRBV5-4, the J gene TRBJ1-1, with D unresolved. Sequences were obtained from peripheral blood. CDR3 sequence reads: CASSLAVNTEAFF. CDR3 in DNA: TGTGCCAGCAGCTTGGCTGTGAACACTGAAGCTTTCTTT.